This T cell receptor beta chain was profiled in a study of blood T cell repertoires in COVID-19. Study context: Samples of COVID-19 (acute and convalescent) were obtained from the United States, Italy and Spain.

Germline CDR1 and CDR2: SEHNR and FQNEAQ (reference sequence). This CDR3 has 14 residues. Trimming cost V 3 bases and J 4 bases; bases outside gene matches: 5. Clones were sequenced by immunoSEQ multiplex PCR, and TCRdb holds only the in-frame ones, with some missing. The sample holds roughly 130,000 clones, around 79% seen once. The chain is built from TRBV7-9 and TRBJ2-5; 7 nucleotides line up with TRBD2. The source material was peripheral blood. The sequence came from a woman in her sixties or seventies with COVID-19, enrolled during active disease. The CDR3 spells CASSFLSGGETQYF. The CDR3 nucleotides are TGTGCCAGCAGCTTCCTTTCGGGGGGAGAGACCCAGTACTTC.